Listed below are T cell receptor beta chains from one sample, sequenced in a study of vaccination effects on CD4 cells after COVID-19. No antigen has been identified for these receptors. Sequenced by immunoSEQ multiplex PCR; TCRdb stores in-frame clones only, minus some. The sample has 50,000 to 60,000 clones; over 65% are singletons. Here the sequenced sample was CD4+ T cells from PBMCs cultured without peptide, taken before COVID-19 vaccination. These TCRs come from a human donor who received a COVID-19 vaccine. The CDR3 runs from the conserved cysteine through the conserved F or W. A D gene is named only where the DNA matches it firmly. Rows give clone size only sometimes, using once, few, many, or a class for an expanded clone.

V gene: TRBV7-2
J gene: TRBJ2-1
D gene: NA
CDR3 length: 13
clone size: NA
CDR3 protein: CASSLPGSNEQFF
CDR3 DNA: TGTGCCAGCAGCTTACCGGGGAGCAATGAGCAGTTCTTC

V gene: TRBV6-1
J gene: TRBJ1-2
D gene: NA
CDR3 length: 14
clone size: NA
CDR3 protein: CASSEGSAKNGYTF
CDR3 DNA: TGTGCCAGCAGTGAAGGCAGCGCTAAGAATGGCTACACCTTC

V gene: TRBV4-3
J gene: TRBJ2-5
D gene: TRBD1
CDR3 length: 17
clone size: NA
CDR3 protein: CASSQNPHRGNIGTQYF
CDR3 DNA: TGCGCCAGCAGCCAAAACCCCCACAGGGGGAATATTGGGACCCAGTACTTC

V gene: TRBV7-2
J gene: TRBJ1-5
D gene: NA
CDR3 length: 15
clone size: NA
CDR3 protein: CASSFDRVRDQPQHF
CDR3 DNA: TGTGCCAGCAGCTTCGATCGGGTAAGGGATCAGCCCCAGCATTTT

V gene: TRBV5-1
J gene: TRBJ1-5
D gene: TRBD1
CDR3 length: 15
clone size: NA
CDR3 protein: CASSLEGQGGQPQHF
CDR3 DNA: TGCGCCAGCAGCTTGGAGGGACAGGGAGGTCAGCCCCAGCATTTT

V gene: TRBV27
J gene: TRBJ1-1
D gene: TRBD1
CDR3 length: 15
clone size: NA
CDR3 protein: CASSIVRQGGTEAFF
CDR3 DNA: TGTGCCAGCAGTATCGTCAGACAGGGTGGGACTGAAGCTTTCTTT

V gene: TRBV18
J gene: TRBJ2-5
D gene: NA
CDR3 length: 12
clone size: NA
CDR3 protein: CATNQATGAQYF
CDR3 DNA: TGTGCCACCAACCAGGCCACGGGGGCCCAGTACTTC

V gene: TRBV12-3/TRBV12-4
J gene: TRBJ1-2
D gene: TRBD1
CDR3 length: 13
clone size: NA
CDR3 protein: CASRTGGSYGYTF
CDR3 DNA: TGTGCCAGCAGGACAGGGGGCTCCTATGGCTACACCTTC

V gene: TRBV7-3
J gene: TRBJ2-4
D gene: TRBD1
CDR3 length: 14
clone size: NA
CDR3 protein: CASSPGTGKNIQYF
CDR3 DNA: TGTGCCAGCAGCCCCGGGACAGGGAAAAACATTCAGTACTTC

V gene: TRBV6-2/TRBV6-3
J gene: TRBJ2-3
D gene: TRBD2
CDR3 length: 15
clone size: NA
CDR3 protein: CASSYGAAGADTQYF
CDR3 DNA: TGTGCCAGCAGTTACGGGGCGGCGGGGGCAGATACGCAGTATTTT

V gene: TRBV7-9
J gene: TRBJ1-1
D gene: NA
CDR3 length: 11
clone size: NA
CDR3 protein: CASSLAPVAFF
CDR3 DNA: TGTGCCAGCAGCTTAGCCCCCGTAGCTTTCTTT

V gene: TRBV6-5
J gene: TRBJ2-2
D gene: NA
CDR3 length: 14
clone size: NA
CDR3 protein: CASTMTGSYGELFF
CDR3 DNA: TGTGCCAGCACCATGACAGGATCATACGGGGAGCTGTTTTTT

V gene: TRBV3-1/TRBV3-2
J gene: TRBJ2-5
D gene: NA
CDR3 length: 16
clone size: NA
CDR3 protein: CASSQEKGNYQETQYF
CDR3 DNA: TGTGCCAGCAGCCAAGAAAAGGGGAATTACCAAGAGACCCAGTACTTC

V gene: TRBV28
J gene: TRBJ1-3
D gene: TRBD1
CDR3 length: 15
clone size: NA
CDR3 protein: CASSLVGQAANTIYF
CDR3 DNA: TGTGCCAGCAGTTTAGTGGGACAGGCGGCGAACACCATATATTTT

V gene: TRBV6-4
J gene: TRBJ2-5
D gene: NA
CDR3 length: 16
clone size: NA
CDR3 protein: CASSDSFTISRETQYF
CDR3 DNA: TGTGCCAGCAGTGACTCCTTTACCATCAGCCGGGAGACCCAGTACTTC

V gene: TRBV5-1
J gene: TRBJ2-3
D gene: TRBD2
CDR3 length: 16
clone size: NA
CDR3 protein: CASSRGASGGTDTQYF
CDR3 DNA: TGCGCCAGCAGCCGGGGGGCTAGCGGGGGGACAGATACGCAGTATTTT

V gene: TRBV30
J gene: TRBJ2-4
D gene: TRBD1
CDR3 length: 19
clone size: NA
CDR3 protein: CAWSVDRATGASAKNIQYF
CDR3 DNA: TGTGCCTGGAGTGTAGACAGGGCGACAGGGGCGTCAGCCAAAAACATTCAGTACTTC

V gene: TRBV28
J gene: TRBJ1-4
D gene: NA
CDR3 length: 16
clone size: NA
CDR3 protein: CASSQPPGPTNEKLFF
CDR3 DNA: TGTGCCAGCAGTCAGCCCCCAGGGCCAACTAATGAAAAACTGTTTTTT

V gene: TRBV7-2
J gene: TRBJ1-1
D gene: NA
CDR3 length: 14
clone size: NA
CDR3 protein: CASSLAQYYTEAFF
CDR3 DNA: TGTGCCAGCAGCTTAGCGCAGTATTACACTGAAGCTTTCTTT

V gene: TRBV7-3
J gene: TRBJ2-2
D gene: NA
CDR3 length: 16
clone size: once
CDR3 protein: CASSLGGKVDTGELFF
CDR3 DNA: TGTGCCAGCAGCTTAGGGGGGAAGGTCGACACCGGGGAGCTGTTTTTT

V gene: TRBV29-1
J gene: TRBJ2-3
D gene: TRBD2
CDR3 length: 14
clone size: NA
CDR3 protein: CSVLLAGGPDTQYF
CDR3 DNA: TGCAGCGTGTTGCTAGCGGGGGGGCCAGATACGCAGTATTTT

V gene: TRBV7-9
J gene: TRBJ2-4
D gene: NA
CDR3 length: 14
clone size: NA
CDR3 protein: CASSWGHPSDIQYF
CDR3 DNA: TGTGCCAGCAGCTGGGGACATCCCTCGGACATTCAGTACTTC

V gene: TRBV9
J gene: TRBJ1-3
D gene: NA
CDR3 length: 14
clone size: NA
CDR3 protein: CASSVGTSGNTIYF
CDR3 DNA: TGTGCCAGCAGCGTAGGGACCTCTGGAAACACCATATATTTT

V gene: TRBV3-1/TRBV3-2
J gene: TRBJ2-1
D gene: NA
CDR3 length: 15
clone size: NA
CDR3 protein: CASSPLTSPYNEQFF
CDR3 DNA: TGTGCCAGCAGCCCGCTAACTAGTCCCTACAATGAGCAGTTCTTC

V gene: TRBV6-4
J gene: TRBJ1-5
D gene: NA
CDR3 length: 13
clone size: few
CDR3 protein: CASSDGGNQPQHF
CDR3 DNA: TGTGCCAGCAGTGACGGGGGGAATCAGCCCCAGCATTTT

V gene: TRBV11-2
J gene: TRBJ2-3
D gene: NA
CDR3 length: 12
clone size: few
CDR3 protein: CASSVEGATQYF
CDR3 DNA: TGTGCCAGCAGCGTGGAAGGTGCGACGCAGTATTTT

V gene: TRBV9
J gene: TRBJ2-1
D gene: NA
CDR3 length: 16
clone size: NA
CDR3 protein: CASSLDPSGGPGEQFF
CDR3 DNA: TGTGCCAGCAGCCTAGACCCTTCTGGCGGCCCCGGGGAGCAGTTCTTC

V gene: TRBV25-1
J gene: TRBJ2-3
D gene: NA
CDR3 length: 15
clone size: few
CDR3 protein: CASSEVGSLGDTQYF
CDR3 DNA: TGTGCCAGCAGTGAAGTAGGTTCCCTGGGGGATACGCAGTATTTT

V gene: TRBV29-1
J gene: TRBJ1-1
D gene: NA
CDR3 length: 15
clone size: NA
CDR3 protein: CSVDRGAFLNTEAFF
CDR3 DNA: TGCAGCGTTGATCGGGGGGCCTTTCTTAACACTGAAGCTTTCTTT

V gene: TRBV18
J gene: TRBJ2-5
D gene: NA
CDR3 length: 15
clone size: once
CDR3 protein: CASSPPMRVGETQYF
CDR3 DNA: TGTGCCAGCTCACCACCAATGAGGGTTGGAGAGACCCAGTACTTC

V gene: TRBV4-1
J gene: TRBJ1-2
D gene: NA
CDR3 length: 15
clone size: NA
CDR3 protein: CASSQPGRIHYGYTF
CDR3 DNA: TGCGCCAGCAGCCAACCGGGCCGTATCCACTATGGCTACACCTTC

V gene: TRBV28
J gene: TRBJ1-5
D gene: TRBD1
CDR3 length: 15
clone size: NA
CDR3 protein: CASRGTGGSSQPQHF
CDR3 DNA: TGTGCCAGCAGGGGGACAGGGGGCTCTTCTCAGCCCCAGCATTTT

V gene: TRBV5-1
J gene: TRBJ1-2
D gene: NA
CDR3 length: 13
clone size: few
CDR3 protein: CASSPTGRYGYTF
CDR3 DNA: TGCGCCAGCAGCCCGACCGGCCGCTATGGCTACACCTTC

V gene: TRBV5-6
J gene: TRBJ1-3
D gene: NA
CDR3 length: 15
clone size: few
CDR3 protein: CASSLGFNSGNTIYF
CDR3 DNA: TGTGCCAGCAGCTTGGGGTTCAACTCTGGAAACACCATATATTTT

V gene: TRBV6-5
J gene: TRBJ2-3
D gene: TRBD1
CDR3 length: 15
clone size: NA
CDR3 protein: CASRGGSTGTDTQYF
CDR3 DNA: TGTGCCAGCAGAGGGGGCTCCACGGGCACAGATACGCAGTATTTT

V gene: TRBV15
J gene: TRBJ2-1
D gene: NA
CDR3 length: 16
clone size: NA
CDR3 protein: CATRIGVGGHYNEQFF
CDR3 DNA: TGTGCCACCAGGATCGGCGTGGGGGGACACTACAATGAGCAGTTCTTC

V gene: TRBV24-1
J gene: TRBJ2-2
D gene: TRBD1
CDR3 length: 18
clone size: once
CDR3 protein: CATSDGTGSLIITGELFF
CDR3 DNA: TGTGCCACCAGTGACGGGACAGGGTCCCTAATAATCACCGGGGAGCTGTTTTTT

V gene: TRBV5-1
J gene: TRBJ1-1
D gene: NA
CDR3 length: 14
clone size: NA
CDR3 protein: CASSHSQTNTEAFF
CDR3 DNA: TGCGCCAGCAGCCATTCACAGACGAACACTGAAGCTTTCTTT

V gene: TRBV6-4
J gene: TRBJ1-2
D gene: NA
CDR3 length: 14
clone size: NA
CDR3 protein: CASSDGQFGYGYTF
CDR3 DNA: TGTGCCAGCAGTGACGGACAGTTCGGCTATGGCTACACCTTC

V gene: TRBV5-1
J gene: TRBJ2-3
D gene: TRBD2
CDR3 length: 17
clone size: few
CDR3 protein: CASNREPGLAGTDTQYF
CDR3 DNA: TGCGCCAGCAACCGTGAACCGGGACTAGCGGGCACAGATACGCAGTATTTT

V gene: TRBV5-1
J gene: TRBJ1-1
D gene: NA
CDR3 length: 14
clone size: NA
CDR3 protein: CASSLTFDNTEAFF
CDR3 DNA: TGCGCCAGCAGCTTAACTTTCGACAACACTGAAGCTTTCTTT

V gene: TRBV19
J gene: TRBJ2-2
D gene: NA
CDR3 length: 13
clone size: once
CDR3 protein: CASSSGRAGELFF
CDR3 DNA: TGTGCCAGTAGTAGTGGCCGGGCCGGGGAGCTGTTTTTT

V gene: TRBV6-5
J gene: TRBJ1-5
D gene: NA
CDR3 length: 14
clone size: NA
CDR3 protein: CASSYSGGNQPQHF
CDR3 DNA: TGTGCCAGCAGTTACTCGGGGGGCAATCAGCCCCAGCATTTT

V gene: TRBV2
J gene: TRBJ2-5
D gene: TRBD2
CDR3 length: 13
clone size: NA
CDR3 protein: CATGDYTQETQYF
CDR3 DNA: TGTGCCACCGGGGACTATACCCAAGAGACCCAGTACTTC

V gene: TRBV7-6
J gene: TRBJ2-1
D gene: NA
CDR3 length: 16
clone size: NA
CDR3 protein: CASSLAPTYSYNEQFF
CDR3 DNA: TGTGCCAGCAGCTTAGCCCCCACCTACTCCTACAATGAGCAGTTCTTC

V gene: TRBV5-5
J gene: TRBJ1-6
D gene: NA
CDR3 length: 16
clone size: NA
CDR3 protein: CASTTPKGGGNSPLHF
CDR3 DNA: TGTGCCAGCACCACTCCGAAGGGGGGGGGTAATTCACCCCTCCACTTT

V gene: TRBV7-9
J gene: TRBJ1-1
D gene: NA
CDR3 length: 13
clone size: NA
CDR3 protein: CASSPTENTEAFF
CDR3 DNA: TGTGCCAGCAGCCCGACAGAGAACACTGAAGCTTTCTTT

V gene: TRBV2
J gene: TRBJ2-2
D gene: NA
CDR3 length: 15
clone size: NA
CDR3 protein: CASTNFGRNTGELFF
CDR3 DNA: TGTGCCAGCACCAACTTCGGACGGAACACCGGGGAGCTGTTTTTT

V gene: TRBV19
J gene: TRBJ2-2
D gene: NA
CDR3 length: 12
clone size: NA
CDR3 protein: CASSRLDRELFF
CDR3 DNA: TGTGCCAGTAGTCGGCTAGATAGGGAGCTGTTTTTT

V gene: TRBV24-1
J gene: TRBJ1-3
D gene: NA
CDR3 length: 15
clone size: NA
CDR3 protein: CATSDPRGSGNTIYF
CDR3 DNA: TGTGCCACCAGTGACCCCAGGGGCTCCGGAAACACCATATATTTT